This T cell receptor beta chain was captured in a study of Ad26.COV2.S vaccination and SARS-CoV-2 variants. CDR1 is SNHLY, CDR2 FYNNEI, per germline. V gave up 8 bases and J gave up 4 bases; unmatched junction bases: 5. This CDR3 comprises 13 residues. The data were produced by immunoSEQ multiplex PCR, yet TCRdb's version contains in-frame clones alone and is incomplete. Of some 460,000 clones listed, roughly 87% are singletons. Specified treatment: around 19 received Ad26.COV2.S at low or high dose, single or two shots; several received placebo; per-sample allocation not given. After the first vaccine or placebo injection, samples were drawn on day 63. This clone was seen a few times.

V and J are TRBV2 and TRBJ1-2; TRBD1 agrees at 9 bases. The sample was peripheral blood, taken in a trial of Ad26.COV2.S vaccine versus placebo. The receptor comes from a person aged 18-65 years who received the Ad26.COV2.S COVID-19 vaccine or a placebo. The CDR3 DNA follows: TGTGCCAGCCAACAGGGGGCCGGCTATGGCTACACCTTC. It specifies CASQQGAGYGYTF.